These T cell receptor beta chains were read from a single sample in a study of T cell responses to AZD1222 COVID-19 vaccine. Libraries were prepared by immunoSEQ multiplex PCR; TCRdb keeps only in-frame clonotypes and omits some of them. The sample has roughly 140,000 clones, about 88% seen once. Material: peripheral blood, obtained on day 0 of AZD1222 vaccination. The origin of the receptors is an adult in good health. The CDR3 runs from the conserved cysteine through the conserved F or W. D genes are given only for firm matches. The listing skips clone size in some rows; elsewhere it reads once, few, many or a size class.

v_gene	j_gene	d_gene	abundance	CDR3nt	CDR3aa
TRBV27	TRBJ2-5	-	once	TGTGCCAGACTAAATAAAGAGACCCAGTACTTC	CARLNKETQYF
TRBV23-1	TRBJ1-2	TRBD1	-	TGCGCCAGCAGTCAACGTGGGACAGGGCCCAACTATGGCTACACCTTC	CASSQRGTGPNYGYTF
TRBV6-5	TRBJ1-2	TRBD1	-	TGTGCCAGCAGTTACTCCCGGACAGGGGGTTTCACCTTC	CASSYSRTGGFTF
TRBV11-2	TRBJ1-5	-	once	TGTGCCAGCAGCTTAGGAGGCGGGCAGAATAGCAATCAGCCCCAGCATTTT	CASSLGGGQNSNQPQHF
TRBV5-1	TRBJ2-7	TRBD1	-	TGCGCCAGCAGCCCGGGACAGGAACCCTACGAGCAGTACTTC	CASSPGQEPYEQYF
TRBV5-1	TRBJ2-1	TRBD2	-	TGCGCCAGCAGCTTCACTAGCGGCTACAATGAGCAGTTCTTC	CASSFTSGYNEQFF
TRBV7-6	TRBJ2-2	-	-	TGTGCCAGCAGTCCAGGGGAATTCGCGAACACCGGGGAGCTGTTTTTT	CASSPGEFANTGELFF
TRBV19	TRBJ2-1	-	-	TGTGCCAGTAGTATGATCTTGAGCTCTTACAATGAGCAGTTCTTC	CASSMILSSYNEQFF
TRBV20-1	TRBJ2-1	-	few	TGCAGTGCTAGTTTAGTTAATGAGCAGTTCTTC	CSASLVNEQFF
TRBV20-1	TRBJ2-3	-	once	TGCAGTGCTAGTGTGGTCGCTAGCACAGATACGCAGTATTTT	CSASVVASTDTQYF